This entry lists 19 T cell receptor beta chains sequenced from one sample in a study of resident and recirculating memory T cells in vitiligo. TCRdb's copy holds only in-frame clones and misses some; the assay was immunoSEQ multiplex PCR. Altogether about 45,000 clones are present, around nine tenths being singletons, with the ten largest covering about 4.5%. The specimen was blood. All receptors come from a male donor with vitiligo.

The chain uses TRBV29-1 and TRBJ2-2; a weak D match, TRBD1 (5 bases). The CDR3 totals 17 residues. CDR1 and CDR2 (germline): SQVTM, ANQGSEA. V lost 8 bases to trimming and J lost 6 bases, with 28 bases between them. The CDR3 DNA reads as TGCAGCATTAGGTTGTTGGAAGGGGTGGCCGACGCCGGGGAGCTGTTTTTT. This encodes CSIRLLEGVADAGELFF.

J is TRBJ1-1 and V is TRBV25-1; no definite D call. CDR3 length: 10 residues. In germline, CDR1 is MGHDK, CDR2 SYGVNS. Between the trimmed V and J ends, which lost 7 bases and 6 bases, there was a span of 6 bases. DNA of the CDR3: TGTGCCAGCATGGGCCCTGAAGCTTTCTTT. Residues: CASMGPEAFF.

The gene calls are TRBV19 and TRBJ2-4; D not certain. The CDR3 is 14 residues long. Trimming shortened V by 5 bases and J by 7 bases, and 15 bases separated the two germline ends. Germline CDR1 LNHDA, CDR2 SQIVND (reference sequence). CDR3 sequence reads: CASSSEFRSNIQYF. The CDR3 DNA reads TGTGCCAGTAGTTCGGAGTTTAGGTCGAACATTCAGTACTTC.

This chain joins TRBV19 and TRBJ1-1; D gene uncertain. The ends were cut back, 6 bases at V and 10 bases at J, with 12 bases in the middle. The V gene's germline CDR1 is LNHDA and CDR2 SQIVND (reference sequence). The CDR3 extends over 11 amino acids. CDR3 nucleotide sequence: TGTGCCAGTAGACTCGATGCGGGAGCTTTCTTT. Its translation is CASRLDAGAFF.

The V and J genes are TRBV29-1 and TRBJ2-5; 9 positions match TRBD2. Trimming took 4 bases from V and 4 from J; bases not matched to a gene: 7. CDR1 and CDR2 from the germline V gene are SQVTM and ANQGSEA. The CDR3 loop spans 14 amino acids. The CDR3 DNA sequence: TGCAGCGTTGGACTAGCGGCCCGGGGAGAGACCCAGTACTTC. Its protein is CSVGLAARGETQYF.

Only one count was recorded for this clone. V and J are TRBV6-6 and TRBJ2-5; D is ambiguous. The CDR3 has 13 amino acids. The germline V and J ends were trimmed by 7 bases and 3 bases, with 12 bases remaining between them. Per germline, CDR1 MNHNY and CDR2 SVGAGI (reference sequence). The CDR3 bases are TGTGCCAGCACGTCCGGAGCCGAAGAGACCCAGTACTTC. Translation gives CASTSGAEETQYF.

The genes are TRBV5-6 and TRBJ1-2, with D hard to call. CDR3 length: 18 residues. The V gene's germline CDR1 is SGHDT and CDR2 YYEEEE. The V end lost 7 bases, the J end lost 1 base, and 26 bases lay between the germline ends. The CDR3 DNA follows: TGTGCCAGCGGCCCTGGTGCGGGCTTCGTGGCGCATAACTATGGCTACACCTTC. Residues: CASGPGAGFVAHNYGYTF.

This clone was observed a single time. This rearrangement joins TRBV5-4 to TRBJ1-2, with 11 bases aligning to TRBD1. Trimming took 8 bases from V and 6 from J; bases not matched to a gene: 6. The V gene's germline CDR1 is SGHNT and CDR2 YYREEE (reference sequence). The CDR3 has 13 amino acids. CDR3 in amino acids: CASWDRGKNGYTF. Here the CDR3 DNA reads TGTGCCAGTTGGGACAGGGGGAAAAATGGCTACACCTTC.

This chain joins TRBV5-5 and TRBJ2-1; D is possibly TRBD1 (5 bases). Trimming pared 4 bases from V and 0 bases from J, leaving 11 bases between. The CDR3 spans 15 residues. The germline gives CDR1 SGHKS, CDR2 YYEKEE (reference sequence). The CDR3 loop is CASSAQGASYNEQFF. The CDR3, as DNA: TGTGCCAGCAGCGCCCAGGGTGCCTCCTACAATGAGCAGTTCTTC.

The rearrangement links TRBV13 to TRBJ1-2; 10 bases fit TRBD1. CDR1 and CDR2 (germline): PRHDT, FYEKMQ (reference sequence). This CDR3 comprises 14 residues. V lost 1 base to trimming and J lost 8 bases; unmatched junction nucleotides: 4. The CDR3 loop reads CASSLVGTGDGYTF. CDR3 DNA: TGTGCCAGCAGCTTAGTAGGGACAGGGGACGGCTACACCTTC.

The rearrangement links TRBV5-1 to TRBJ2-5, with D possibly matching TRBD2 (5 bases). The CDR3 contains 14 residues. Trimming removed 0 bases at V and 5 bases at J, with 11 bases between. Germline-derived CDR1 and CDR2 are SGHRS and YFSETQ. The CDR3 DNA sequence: TGCGCCAGCAGCTTGGCCACCCCGGGGGAGACCCAGTACTTC. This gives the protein CASSLATPGETQYF.

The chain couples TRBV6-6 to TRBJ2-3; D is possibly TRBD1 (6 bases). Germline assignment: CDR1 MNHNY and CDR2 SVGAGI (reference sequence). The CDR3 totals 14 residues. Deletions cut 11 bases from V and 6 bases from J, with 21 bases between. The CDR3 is CAGSQGTMSDTQYF. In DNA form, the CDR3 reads TGTGCCGGCTCACAGGGTACGATGTCGGATACGCAGTATTTT.

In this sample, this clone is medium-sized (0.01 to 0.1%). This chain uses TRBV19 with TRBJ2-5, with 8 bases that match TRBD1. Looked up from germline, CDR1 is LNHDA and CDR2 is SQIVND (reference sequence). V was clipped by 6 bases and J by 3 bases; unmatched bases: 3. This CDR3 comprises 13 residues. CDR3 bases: TGTGCCAGTAGCATGACAGGGGAAGAGACCCAGTACTTC. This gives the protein CASSMTGEETQYF.

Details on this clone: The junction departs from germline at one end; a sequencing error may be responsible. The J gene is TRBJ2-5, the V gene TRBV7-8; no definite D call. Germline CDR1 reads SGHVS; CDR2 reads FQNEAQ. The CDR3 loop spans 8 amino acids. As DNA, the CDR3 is TGTGCCAGCAGCAGCCACGACTTC. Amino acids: CASSSHDF. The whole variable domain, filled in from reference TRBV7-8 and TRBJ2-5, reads GAGVSQSPRYKVAKRGQDVALRCDPISGHVSLFWYQQALGQGPEFLTYFQNEAQLDKSGLPSDRFFAERPEGSVSTLKIQRTQQEDSAVYLCASSSHDFGPGTRLLVL.

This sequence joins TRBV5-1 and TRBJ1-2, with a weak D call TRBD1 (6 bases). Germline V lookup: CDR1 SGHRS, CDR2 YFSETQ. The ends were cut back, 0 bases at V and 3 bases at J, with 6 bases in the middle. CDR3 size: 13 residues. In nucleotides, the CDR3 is TGCGCCAGCAGCTTGGACAGGGACTATGGCTACACCTTC. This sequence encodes CASSLDRDYGYTF.

CDR3: CASSPEGGSSSYNEQFF. Here the CDR3 DNA reads TGTGCCAGCAGCCCAGAGGGGGGGTCGAGCTCCTACAATGAGCAGTTCTTC. The chain recombines TRBV9 with TRBJ2-1, with a possible D match to TRBD2 (7 bases). Germline V lookup: CDR1 SGDLS, CDR2 YYNGEE. V lost 4 bases, J lost 0 bases, and 17 bases lay in between. The CDR3 is 17 residues long.

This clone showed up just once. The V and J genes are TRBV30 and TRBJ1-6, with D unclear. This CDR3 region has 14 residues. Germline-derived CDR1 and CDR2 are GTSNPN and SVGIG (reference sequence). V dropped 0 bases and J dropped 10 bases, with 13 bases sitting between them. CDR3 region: CAWSVQRWYSPLHF. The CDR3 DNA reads TGTGCCTGGAGTGTTCAGCGTTGGTACTCACCCCTCCACTTT.

CDR3 sequence (DNA): TGTGCCAGCACCCTGGGACAGAACACAAACACCATATATTTT. Encoded protein: CASTLGQNTNTIYF. The chain joins TRBV6-5 to TRBJ1-3, with TRBD1 matching 7 bases. Germline V gives CDR1 MNHEY, CDR2 SVGAGI. The CDR3 is made up of 14 amino acids. Trimming removed 7 bases from V and 6 bases from J; junction bases left unmatched: 9.

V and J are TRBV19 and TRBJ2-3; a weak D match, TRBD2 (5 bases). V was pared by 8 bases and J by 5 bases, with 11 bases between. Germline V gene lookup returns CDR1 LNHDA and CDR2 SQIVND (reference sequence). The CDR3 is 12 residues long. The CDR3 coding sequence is TGTGCCAGTGGGAGTGGACGAGATACGCAGTATTTT. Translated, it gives CASGSGRDTQYF.